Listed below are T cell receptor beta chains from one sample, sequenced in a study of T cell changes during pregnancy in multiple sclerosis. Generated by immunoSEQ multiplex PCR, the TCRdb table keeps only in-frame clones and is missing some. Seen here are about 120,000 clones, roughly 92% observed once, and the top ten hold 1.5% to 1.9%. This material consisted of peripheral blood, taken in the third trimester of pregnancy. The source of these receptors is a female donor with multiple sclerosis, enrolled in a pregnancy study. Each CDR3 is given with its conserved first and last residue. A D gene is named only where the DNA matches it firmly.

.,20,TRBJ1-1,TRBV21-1,CASSKNPPGQGSSRNTEAFF,TGTGCCAGCAGCAAAAATCCCCCGGGACAGGGGTCATCAAGAAACACTGAAGCTTTCTTT
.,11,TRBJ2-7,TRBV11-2,CASSPLAEQYF,TGTGCCAGCAGCCCCCTGGCCGAGCAGTACTTC
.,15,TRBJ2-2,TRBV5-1,CASSRDTKGTGELFF,TGCGCCAGCAGCAGGGACACCAAAGGGACCGGGGAGCTGTTTTTT
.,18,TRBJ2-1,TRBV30,CAWISSSVRLTLPNEQFF,TGTGCCTGGATCTCGTCGTCGGTGCGCTTGACTTTGCCAAATGAGCAGTTCTTC
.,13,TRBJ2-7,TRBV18,CASSREVSYEQYF,TGTGCCAGCTCACGGGAGGTTTCCTACGAGCAGTACTTC
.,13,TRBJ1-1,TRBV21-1,CASSPPSEHEAFF,TGTGCCAGCAGCCCACCCTCAGAACATGAAGCTTTCTTT
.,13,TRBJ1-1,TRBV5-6,CASSWAGNTEAFF,TGTGCCAGCAGCTGGGCGGGCAACACTGAAGCTTTCTTT
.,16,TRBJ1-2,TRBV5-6,CASSFVGGATPYGYTF,TGTGCCAGCAGTTTCGTCGGGGGGGCGACCCCTTATGGCTACACCTTC
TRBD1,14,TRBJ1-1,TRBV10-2,CASSSDRGNTEAFF,TGCGCCAGCAGTTCGGACAGGGGGAACACTGAAGCTTTCTTT
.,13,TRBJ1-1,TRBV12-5,CASGRREGTEAFF,TGTGCTAGTGGCCGGAGAGAGGGCACTGAAGCTTTCTTT
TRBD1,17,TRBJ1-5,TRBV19,CASSIDRGQGSNQPQHF,TGTGCCAGTAGTATAGATCGCGGACAGGGTAGTAATCAGCCCCAGCATTTT
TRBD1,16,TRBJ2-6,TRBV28,CATRGQGLSGANVLTF,TGTGCCACGCGGGGACAGGGGTTATCTGGGGCCAACGTCCTGACTTTC
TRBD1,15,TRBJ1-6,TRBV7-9,CASSSGTAYNSPLHF,TGTGCCAGCAGCAGTGGGACAGCCTATAATTCACCCCTCCACTTT
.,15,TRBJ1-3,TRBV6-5,CASSPRTVSGNTIYF,TGTGCCAGCAGCCCTCGGACAGTGTCTGGAAACACCATATATTTT
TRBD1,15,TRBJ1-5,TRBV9,CASSVGQGRNQPQHF,TGTGCCAGCAGCGTCGGACAGGGGCGCAATCAGCCCCAGCATTTT
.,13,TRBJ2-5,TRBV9,CASSVDRQETQYF,TGTGCCAGCAGCGTAGACAGACAAGAGACCCAGTACTTC
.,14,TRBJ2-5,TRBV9,CASSGTGFPETQYF,TGTGCCAGCAGCGGGACGGGGTTCCCAGAGACCCAGTACTTC
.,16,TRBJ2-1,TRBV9,CASSIRTGTFDNEQFF,TGTGCCAGCAGCATCCGCACCGGGACTTTCGACAATGAGCAGTTCTTC
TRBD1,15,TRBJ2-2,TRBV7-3,CASSVRQGITGELFF,TGTGCCAGCAGCGTCCGACAGGGGATCACCGGGGAGCTGTTTTTT
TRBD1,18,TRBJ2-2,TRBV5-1,CASSLGEGQLMNTGELFF,TGCGCCAGCAGCTTGGGCGAGGGACAGCTCATGAACACCGGGGAGCTGTTTTTT
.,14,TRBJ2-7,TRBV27,CASNSAQGGDEQYF,TGTGCCAGCAACTCCGCCCAGGGGGGCGACGAGCAATACTTC
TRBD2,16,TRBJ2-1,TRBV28,CASSLNPTSGYNEQFF,TGTGCCAGCAGTCTCAACCCCACTAGCGGTTACAATGAGCAGTTCTTC
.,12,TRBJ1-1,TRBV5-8,CASSHQLSQAFF,TGTGCCAGCAGCCACCAGTTATCCCAAGCTTTCTTT
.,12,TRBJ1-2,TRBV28,CASTPLGAGYTF,TGTGCCAGCACCCCCCTAGGAGCCGGCTACACCTTC
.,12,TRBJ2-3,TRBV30,CAWMASTDTQYF,TGTGCCTGGATGGCTAGCACAGATACGCAGTATTTT